One and the same sample provided the 23 T cell receptor beta chains below, sequenced in a study of shared clonotypes between healthy human individuals. Method: immunoSEQ multiplex PCR; TCRdb's copy keeps in-frame clones and lacks some. The sample lists 2 million to 2.5 million clones, just over 90% occurring once. Sequenced: naive CD4+ T cells from PBMCs. Subset described: CD45RA+ positively selected. The receptors here all came from a young man in good health. Some clones in this sample may be carry-over from other donors' samples.

The gene calls are TRBV20-1 and TRBJ2-7, with D perhaps TRBD1 (5 bases). CDR3 length equals 11 residues. V was clipped by 4 bases and J by 6 bases, with 10 bases between them. Germline CDR1 DFQATT, CDR2 SNEGSKA (reference sequence). The CDR3 loop is CSANWGGEQYF. The CDR3 region has the DNA TGCAGTGCTAACTGGGGCGGCGAGCAGTACTTC.

This clone was seen more than once but under ten times. The chain carries TRBV27 and TRBJ1-1, with D possibly TRBD1 on 5 matching bases. This CDR3 region has 12 residues. CDR1 is MNHEY and CDR2 is SMNVEV in the germline V gene (reference sequence). Trimming removed 6 bases from V and 4 bases from J, with 9 bases in between. The CDR3: CASRGRGTEAFF. The CDR3 nucleotides read TGTGCCAGCAGAGGTAGGGGCACTGAAGCTTTCTTT.

The chain combines TRBV2 with TRBJ2-1; possible D gene TRBD2, 5 bases. Germline V gene lookup returns CDR1 SNHLY and CDR2 FYNNEI. The CDR3 length is 13 residues. Trimming pared 7 bases from V and 7 bases from J, leaving 14 bases between. Here the CDR3 DNA reads TGTGCCAGCAACCGGGAAGCCGTGAATGAGCAGTTCTTC. Its translation is CASNREAVNEQFF.

The V and J genes are TRBV4-1 and TRBJ1-2; tentatively, D is TRBD1 (6 bases). This CDR3 is 16 amino acids long. V dropped 1 base and J dropped 2 bases, with 14 bases sitting between them. The germline V gene encodes CDR1 MGHRA and CDR2 YSYEKL. The CDR3 DNA reads TGCGCCAGCAGCCAAGCCCATGGACAGAGGAACTATGGCTACACCTTC. This codes for CASSQAHGQRNYGYTF.

The rearrangement joins TRBV7-2 to TRBJ1-4; D unclear. Germline V gene lookup returns CDR1 SGHTA and CDR2 FQGNSA. This CDR3 is 13 amino acids long. V lost 1 base and J lost 7, with 7 bases in between. CDR3 amino acids: CASSLVAAEKLFF. The CDR3 DNA is TGTGCCAGCAGCTTAGTGGCAGCTGAAAAACTGTTTTTT.

The chain uses TRBV6-1 and TRBJ1-2; 8 bases map to TRBD1. The germline V gene encodes CDR1 MNHNS and CDR2 SASEGT. The CDR3 runs to 16 residues. V trimming: 0 bases; J trimming: 3 bases; junction bases outside the gene matches: 6. CDR3 loop: CASSEAWAGGDYGYTF. CDR3 nucleotide sequence: TGTGCCAGCAGTGAAGCGTGGGCAGGGGGCGACTATGGCTACACCTTC.

The chain combines TRBV6-1 with TRBJ1-2; a weak D match, TRBD1 (6 bases). The CDR3 loop spans 14 amino acids. V lost 6 bases and J lost 2, with 13 bases in between. The germline V gene encodes CDR1 MNHNS and CDR2 SASEGT. The CDR3 reads CASRLTGSNYGYTF. In DNA form, the CDR3 reads TGTGCCAGCAGGTTAACAGGGAGCAACTATGGCTACACCTTC.

V usage is TRBV27 and J usage is TRBJ2-5, with a weak D call TRBD2 (5 bases). Germline lookup yields CDR1 MNHEY and CDR2 SMNVEV (reference sequence). Trimming removed 8 bases from V and 5 bases from J, with 21 bases in between. This CDR3 region has 15 residues. CDR3 loop: CASYPTGSSIETQYF. For the CDR3, the DNA is TGTGCCAGCTACCCCACGGGGTCCTCTATCGAGACCCAGTACTTC.

This clone occurred once. J is TRBJ2-3 and V is TRBV19; 10 positions match TRBD1. The germline V gene has CDR1 LNHDA and CDR2 SQIVND (reference sequence). Germline trimming cut 3 bases from V and 2 bases from J; bases unmatched to any gene: 8. The CDR3 runs 17 residues. CDR3 amino acids: CASSISGDRGFTDTQYF. The DNA of the CDR3 is TGTGCCAGTAGTATCTCTGGGGACAGGGGATTCACAGATACGCAGTATTTT.

The rearrangement joins TRBV5-1 to TRBJ1-1; TRBD1 agrees at 10 bases. Germline trimming cut 4 bases from V and 1 base from J; bases unmatched to any gene: 4. The CDR3 totals 15 residues. Germline-derived CDR1 and CDR2 are SGHRS and YFSETQ. CDR3 nucleotide sequence: TGCGCCAGCAGCGGTTGGACAGGGGGGAACACTGAAGCTTTCTTT. Translating gives CASSGWTGGNTEAFF.

The CDR3 DNA reads as TGTGCCAGCAGAAAACGAGGGCGGGAGGGATCCTACGAGCAGTACTTC. It translates to CASRKRGREGSYEQYF. The rearrangement uses TRBV27 and TRBJ2-7; TRBD2 matches 9 bases. Looked up from germline, CDR1 is MNHEY and CDR2 is SMNVEV (reference sequence). There are 16 residues in the CDR3. V lost 6 bases and J lost 1; bases outside the gene matches: 10.

J is TRBJ1-1 and V is TRBV11-2; D gene unclear. The V gene lost 4 bases and the J gene lost 5 bases, with 17 bases spanning the gap. The length of the CDR3 is 15 residues. Germline V lookup: CDR1 SGHAT, CDR2 FQNNGV. CDR3 sequence: CASSSYRERLTEAFF. The CDR3 region has the DNA TGTGCCAGCAGCTCCTACCGGGAAAGACTTACTGAAGCTTTCTTT.

This clone came up once. The rearrangement joins TRBV7-9 to TRBJ2-1; no reliable D call. CDR3 length: 14 residues. Trimming took 5 bases from V and 0 from J, leaving 8 bases between them. Germline CDR1 and CDR2: SEHNR and FQNEAQ (reference sequence). CDR3 nucleotide sequence: TGTGCCAGCAGCCCGCGGATCTCCTACAATGAGCAGTTCTTC. Encoded protein: CASSPRISYNEQFF.

J is TRBJ2-7 and V is TRBV27; 12 positions agree with TRBD2. The CDR3 totals 15 residues. The trim removed 5 bases at V and 7 bases at J, leaving 9 bases unmatched. Germline V gene sequence: CDR1 MNHEY, CDR2 SMNVEV (reference sequence). The DNA for the CDR3 is TGTGCCAGCAGTGGGCTAGCGGGAGGGCCGGGTGAGCAGTACTTC. Protein: CASSGLAGGPGEQYF.

The CDR3 sequence: CASSLDGRESQFF. As DNA, the CDR3 is TGCGCCAGCAGCTTGGATGGACGGGAGAGCCAGTTCTTC. The genes are TRBV5-1 and TRBJ2-1; weak D call: TRBD2 (6 bases). The V and J ends lost 0 bases and 13 bases respectively, with 14 bases between them. The CDR3 totals 13 residues. Germline CDR1 SGHRS, CDR2 YFSETQ.

This chain connects TRBV2 to TRBJ2-1, with D possibly matching TRBD2 (7 bases). V was cut by 8 bases and J by 9 bases, with 23 bases left in between. Germline assignment: CDR1 SNHLY and CDR2 FYNNEI. The CDR3 contains 15 residues. CDR3 in amino acids: CASCEGRGSSLEQFF. The CDR3 DNA follows: TGTGCCAGCTGCGAGGGGAGGGGGTCATCGCTTGAGCAGTTCTTC. The full variable domain, with the rest looked up from reference TRBV2 and TRBJ2-1, is EPEVTQTPSHQVTQMGQEVILRCVPISNHLYFYWYRQILGQKVEFLVSFYNNEISEKSEIFDDQFSVERPDGSNFTLKIRSTKLEDSAMYFCASCEGRGSSLEQFFGPGTRLTVL.

This sequence joins TRBV7-2 and TRBJ2-2; 8 bases are shared with TRBD2. After removal of 5 bases from V and 7 bases from J, the junction contained 15 bases not matched to a gene. Germline CDR1 reads SGHTA; CDR2 reads FQGNSA. This CDR3 spans 17 amino acids. In DNA form, the CDR3 reads TGTGCCAGCAGCCCTCAGGGGCTAGCGGGCCAAATCGGGGAGCTGTTTTTT. Translated: CASSPQGLAGQIGELFF.

This chain joins TRBV25-1 and TRBJ2-2, with D possibly matching TRBD1 (5 bases). The CDR3 loop spans 15 amino acids. Trimming removed 6 bases at V and 5 bases at J, with 16 bases between. The germline gives CDR1 MGHDK, CDR2 SYGVNS. The CDR3 sequence is CASREGKGWTGELFF. The CDR3 DNA follows: TGTGCCAGCAGGGAAGGGAAGGGGTGGACCGGGGAGCTGTTTTTT.

J is TRBJ2-2 and V is TRBV2; possible D gene TRBD2, 5 bases. Trimming stripped 4 bases from V and 4 bases from J, with 16 bases between. There are 16 residues in the CDR3. The V gene's germline CDR1 is SNHLY and CDR2 FYNNEI. The CDR3 nucleotides read TGTGCCAGCAGTGCCGCAATACTAGGTCGCACCGGGGAGCTGTTTTTT. This encodes CASSAAILGRTGELFF.

The V call is TRBV21-1, the J call TRBJ1-5. TRBV21-1 counts as a pseudogene. The CDR3 is made up of 18 amino acids. CDR3 protein: CASSKYDTQEISNQPQHF. The CDR3 coding sequence is TGTGCCAGCAGCAAATATGATACACAAGAGATTAGCAATCAGCCCCAGCATTTT.

The chain carries TRBV18 and TRBJ1-2, with D tentatively TRBD1 (5 bases). Per germline, CDR1 KGHSH and CDR2 LQKENI. The CDR3 loop spans 14 amino acids. V gave up 3 bases and J gave up 1 base, with 9 bases separating them. CDR3: CASSPARVNYGYTF. CDR3 nucleotide sequence: TGTGCCAGCTCACCGGCCAGGGTTAACTATGGCTACACCTTC.

This clone showed up just once. V and J are TRBV7-3 and TRBJ2-2; D possibly corresponds to TRBD2 (6 bases). V lost 0 bases and J 6 bases, leaving 14 bases between the germline ends. CDR3 length: 16 amino acids. In germline, CDR1 is SGHTA, CDR2 FQGTGA. CDR3 sequence: CASSLTPGGIAGELFF. The CDR3 DNA reads TGTGCCAGCAGCTTAACCCCGGGCGGGATAGCCGGGGAGCTGTTTTTT.

The chain recombines TRBV7-9 with TRBJ2-1; D might be TRBD1 or TRBD2, each matching 5 bases. Deletions cut 5 bases from V and 8 bases from J, with 22 bases between. The CDR3 extends over 16 amino acids. Germline loops: CDR1 SEHNR, CDR2 FQNEAQ (reference sequence). The CDR3 here is CASSGSVHGDQDEQFF. The CDR3, as DNA: TGTGCCAGCAGCGGCAGCGTGCACGGGGACCAGGATGAGCAGTTCTTC.